The clone carrying this T cell receptor (beta chain) was picked up a small number of times. These data originate in a study of T cells in Graves' hyperthyroidism and ophthalmopathy. Authors of the study amplified TCR beta CDR3 regions from RNA transcripts. First-round RT-PCR targeting the TCR CDR3 was performed with the HTBI primer set. TCRdb itself ran the multiplex PCR reads through MiXCR, one entry per CDR3 protein. This table has more than 550,000 distinct CDR3 sequences, 45% appearing once. V lost 10 bases to trimming and J lost 8 bases; unmatched junction nucleotides: 10. Germline CDR1 reads KGHDR; CDR2 reads SFDVKD. CDR3 length equals 13 residues.

The chain links TRBV24-1 to TRBJ1-1; 9 positions match TRBD1. The source is an adult man with Graves' disease, either hyperthyroidism or ophthalmopathy (not recorded which). The sequencing sample was made of peripheral blood or thyroid tissue (not recorded which). The CDR3 DNA reads TGTGCCACAGCCAATACCGGGACAGGGGAAGCTTTCTTT. Translated: CATANTGTGEAFF.